The source of this T cell receptor (beta chain) is a study of cytomegalovirus exposure and HLA in healthy donors. The CDR3 totals 15 residues. Germline V gives CDR1 SGHAT, CDR2 FQNNGV. Trimming removed 2 bases from V and 4 bases from J; junction bases left unmatched: 4. The PCR contained 60 Vbeta and 13 Jbeta primers. The method was immunoSEQ multiplex PCR; TCRdb's version includes in-frame clones alone and lacks a portion of them. This sample carries some 110,000 clones, about three quarters of them seen once, and the ten largest clones take about 5.4%. A note on this clone: The antigen remains undetermined.

Findings and limits, study-wide: Later analysis revealed greater clonal expansion in HLA-associated TCR beta chains than in equally common others.

The chain carries TRBV11-2 and TRBJ2-1; 8 bases fit TRBD1. Sequenced input: PBMCs. The clonotype originates from a woman between 18 and 29 years old in good health and CMV-seropositive. CDR3 sequence: CASSLTQGAYNEQFF. CDR3 nucleotides: TGTGCCAGCAGCTTAACCCAGGGGGCTTACAATGAGCAGTTCTTC.